This TCR beta chain is drawn from a study of T cells in Graves' hyperthyroidism and ophthalmopathy. Study-wide results and limits: Ophthalmopathy stood apart from stable hyperthyroidism in a 13 V-J model.

Amplification of TCR beta CDR3 regions used RNA as the template. HTBI primers were the set used in a first-round RT-PCR of the TCR CDR3. TCRdb re-analysed the multiplex PCR reads in MiXCR, keeping a single row per CDR3 protein. The table includes about 510,000 distinct CDR3 sequences, 14% detected once. Based on clinical symptoms, serum thyroxine and TRAb, thyroid ultrasound and orbital computed tomography, diagnoses were reached. This clonotype appeared many times. Its antigen is not known. The receptor was isolated from a woman aged 35 to 49 with Graves' hyperthyroidism. The sequenced sample was blood.

The chain's CDR3 is CASSTRTSGSTDTQYF. CDR3 sequence (DNA): TGTGCCAGCAGCACCCGGACTAGCGGGAGTACAGATACGCAGTATTTT. The rearrangement uses TRBV11-2 and TRBJ2-3; 13 nucleotides align to TRBD2. The germline V gene has CDR1 SGHAT and CDR2 FQNNGV. The V and J ends lost 5 bases and 3 bases, in that order; junction bases with no gene match: 5. The CDR3 loop spans 16 amino acids. The full variable domain, rest sourced from reference TRBV11-2 and TRBJ2-3, is EAGVAQSPRYKIIEKRQSVAFWCNPISGHATLYWYQQILGQGPKLLIQFQNNGVVDDSQLPKDRFSAERLKGVDSTLKIQPAKLEDSAVYLCASSTRTSGSTDTQYFGPGTRLTVL.